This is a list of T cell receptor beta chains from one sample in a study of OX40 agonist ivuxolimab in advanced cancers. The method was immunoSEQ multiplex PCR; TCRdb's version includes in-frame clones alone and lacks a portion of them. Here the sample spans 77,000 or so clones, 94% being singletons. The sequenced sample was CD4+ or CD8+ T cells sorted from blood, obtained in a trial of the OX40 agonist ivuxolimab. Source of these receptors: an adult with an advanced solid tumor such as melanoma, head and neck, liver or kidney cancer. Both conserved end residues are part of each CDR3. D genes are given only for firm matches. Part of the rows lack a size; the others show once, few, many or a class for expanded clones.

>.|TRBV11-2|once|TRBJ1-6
TGTGCCAGCAGCTACCGGGGGGCTAATTCACCCCTCCACTTT
CASSYRGANSPLHF
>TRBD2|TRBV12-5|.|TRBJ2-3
TGTGCTAGTGGTTTGGTCACCGGGACTAGAGTCCTTGGCACAGATACGCAGTATTTT
CASGLVTGTRVLGTDTQYF
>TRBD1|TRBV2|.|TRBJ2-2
TGTGCCAGCAGTGAACCCCCGGGACAGGGGGGTCCCGGGGAGCTGTTTTTT
CASSEPPGQGGPGELFF
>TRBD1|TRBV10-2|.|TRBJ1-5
TGCGCCAGCAGCCCCGGGACAGGGGTCCAGCCCCAGCATTTT
CASSPGTGVQPQHF
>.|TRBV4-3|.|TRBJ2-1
TGCGCCAGCAGCCAAAAGACAGCCTCTAGCTCCTACAATGAGCAGTTCTTC
CASSQKTASSSYNEQFF
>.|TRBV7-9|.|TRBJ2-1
TGTGCCAGCAGCCCTCTCGGCGGGACAGAGGAGTTCTTC
CASSPLGGTEEFF
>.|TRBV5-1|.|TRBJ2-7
TGCGCCAGCAGCTTGAGTCCATACAGGAATCCCTACGAGCAGTACTTC
CASSLSPYRNPYEQYF
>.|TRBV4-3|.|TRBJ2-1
TGCGCCAGCAGCCAAGATCCAGGGATCAATGAGCAGTTCTTC
CASSQDPGINEQFF
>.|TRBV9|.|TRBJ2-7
TGTGCCAGCAGCGTAGGGAGGGGTGCGGGGGAGCAGTACTTC
CASSVGRGAGEQYF
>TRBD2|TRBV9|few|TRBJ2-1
TGTGCCAGCAGCGTATGGACTAGCGAGAATGAGCAGTTCTTC
CASSVWTSENEQFF
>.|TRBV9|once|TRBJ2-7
TGTGCCAGCAGCCCCCAGGACGGGCTACCTTCCTACGAGCAGTACTTC
CASSPQDGLPSYEQYF
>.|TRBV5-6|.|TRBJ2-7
TGTGCCAGCAGCGACCCCGGGACTTTCTACGAGCAGTACTTC
CASSDPGTFYEQYF
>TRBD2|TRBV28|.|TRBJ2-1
TGTGCCAGCCGAGTTCTAGCGGTCTCCTACAATGAGCAGTTCTTC
CASRVLAVSYNEQFF
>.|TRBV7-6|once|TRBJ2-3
TGTGCCAGCAGCCCCGGCGCGGGCTCAGATACGCAGTATTTT
CASSPGAGSDTQYF